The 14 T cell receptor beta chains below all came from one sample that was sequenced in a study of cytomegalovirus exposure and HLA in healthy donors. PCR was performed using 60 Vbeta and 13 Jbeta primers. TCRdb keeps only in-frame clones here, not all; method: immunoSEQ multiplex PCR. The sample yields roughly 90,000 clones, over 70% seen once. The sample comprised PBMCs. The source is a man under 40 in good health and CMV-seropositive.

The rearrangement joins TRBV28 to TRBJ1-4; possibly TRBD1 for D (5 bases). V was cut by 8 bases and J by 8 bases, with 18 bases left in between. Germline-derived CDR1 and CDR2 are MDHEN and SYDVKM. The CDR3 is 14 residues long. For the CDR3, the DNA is TGTGCCAGCTGGTCGGGTCCAGGGCTCGAAAAACTGTTTTTT. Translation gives CASWSGPGLEKLFF.

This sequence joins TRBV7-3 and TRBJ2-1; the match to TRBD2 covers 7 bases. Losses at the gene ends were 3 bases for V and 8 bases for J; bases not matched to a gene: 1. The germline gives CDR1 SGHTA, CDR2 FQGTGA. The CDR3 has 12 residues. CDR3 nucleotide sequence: TGTGCCAGCAGCTTGGGGGGGGATGAGCAGTTCTTC. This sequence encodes CASSLGGDEQFF.

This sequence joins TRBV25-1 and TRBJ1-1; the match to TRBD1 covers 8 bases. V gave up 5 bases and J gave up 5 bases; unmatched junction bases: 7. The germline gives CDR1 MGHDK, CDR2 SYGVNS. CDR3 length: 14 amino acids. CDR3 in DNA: TGTGCCAGCAGTTCAGGGGGCATTTGGACTGAAGCTTTCTTT. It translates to CASSSGGIWTEAFF.

This chain's CDR3 is CASSLYGTETIYEQYF. CDR3 in DNA: TGTGCCAGCAGCTTATACGGTACAGAGACGATCTACGAGCAGTACTTC. The rearrangement links TRBV7-4 to TRBJ2-7; unclear D gene. The CDR3 has 16 residues. Germline V CDR1 and CDR2: SGHVT, SQSDAQ. With 2 bases removed from V and 3 bases from J, the gap between germline ends came to 17 bases.

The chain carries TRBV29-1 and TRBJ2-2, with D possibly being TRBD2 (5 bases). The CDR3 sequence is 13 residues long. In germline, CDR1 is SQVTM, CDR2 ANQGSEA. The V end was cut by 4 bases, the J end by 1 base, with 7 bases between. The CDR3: CSVVGRNTGELFF. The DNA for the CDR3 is TGCAGCGTTGTTGGGAGGAACACCGGGGAGCTGTTTTTT.

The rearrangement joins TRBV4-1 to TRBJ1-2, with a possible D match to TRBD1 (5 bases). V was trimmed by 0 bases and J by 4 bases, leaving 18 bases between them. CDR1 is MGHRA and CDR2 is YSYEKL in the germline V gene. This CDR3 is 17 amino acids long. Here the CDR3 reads CASSQDTRRASVYGYTF. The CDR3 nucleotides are TGCGCCAGCAGCCAAGATACCCGCAGGGCGTCAGTCTATGGCTACACCTTC.

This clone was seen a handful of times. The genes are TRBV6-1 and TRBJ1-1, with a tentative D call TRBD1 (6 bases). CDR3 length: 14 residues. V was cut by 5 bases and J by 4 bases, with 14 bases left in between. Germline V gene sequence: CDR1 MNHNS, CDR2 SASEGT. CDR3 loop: CASSPYNRATEAFF. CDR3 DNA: TGTGCCAGCAGTCCCTACAACAGGGCCACTGAAGCTTTCTTT.

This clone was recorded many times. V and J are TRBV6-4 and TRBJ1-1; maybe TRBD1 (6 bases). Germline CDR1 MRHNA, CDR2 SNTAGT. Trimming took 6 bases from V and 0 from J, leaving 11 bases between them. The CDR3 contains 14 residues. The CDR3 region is CASRDSSMNTEAFF. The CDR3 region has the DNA TGTGCCAGCAGGGACAGCTCGATGAACACTGAAGCTTTCTTT.

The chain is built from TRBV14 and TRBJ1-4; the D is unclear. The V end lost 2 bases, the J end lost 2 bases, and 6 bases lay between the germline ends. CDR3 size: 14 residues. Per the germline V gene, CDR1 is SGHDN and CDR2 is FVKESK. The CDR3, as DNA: TGTGCCAGCAGCCAACTTAGTACTAATGAAAAACTGTTTTTT. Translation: CASSQLSTNEKLFF.

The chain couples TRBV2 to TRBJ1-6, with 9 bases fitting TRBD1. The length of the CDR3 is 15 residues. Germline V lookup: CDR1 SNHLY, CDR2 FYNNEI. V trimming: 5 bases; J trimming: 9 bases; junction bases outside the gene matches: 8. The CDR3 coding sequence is TGTGCCAGCAGTCGAAGGGACAGGGAGAGTTCACCCCTCCACTTT. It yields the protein CASSRRDRESSPLHF.

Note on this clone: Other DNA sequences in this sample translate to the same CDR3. As DNA, the CDR3 is TGTGCCAGCAGCCCGCGGACAGCCCATAATGAAAAACTGTTTTTT. It yields the protein CASSPRTAHNEKLFF. The rearrangement joins TRBV7-9 to TRBJ1-4; TRBD1 is a possible D gene (6 bases). Per the germline V gene, CDR1 is SEHNR and CDR2 is FQNEAQ (reference sequence). The V end lost 5 bases, the J end lost 4 bases, and 14 bases lay between the germline ends. This CDR3 spans 15 amino acids.

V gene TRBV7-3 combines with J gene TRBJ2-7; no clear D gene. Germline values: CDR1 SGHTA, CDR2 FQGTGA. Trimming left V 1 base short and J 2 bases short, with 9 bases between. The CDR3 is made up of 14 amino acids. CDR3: CASSLRAGAYEQYF. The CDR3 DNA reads TGTGCCAGCAGCTTAAGAGCTGGAGCCTACGAGCAGTACTTC.

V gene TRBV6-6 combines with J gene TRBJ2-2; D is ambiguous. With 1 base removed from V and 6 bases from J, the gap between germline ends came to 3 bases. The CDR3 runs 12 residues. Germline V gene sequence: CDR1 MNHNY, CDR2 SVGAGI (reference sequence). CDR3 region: CASSYLAGELFF. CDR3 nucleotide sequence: TGTGCCAGCAGTTACTTAGCCGGGGAGCTGTTTTTT.

CDR3 DNA sequence: TGTGCCAGTAGTATACAGGGGTATGTTAACACTGAAGCTTTCTTT. As protein: CASSIQGYVNTEAFF. This sequence joins TRBV19 and TRBJ1-1, with a possible D match to TRBD1 (6 bases). V lost 2 bases, J lost 2 bases, and 12 bases lay in between. The germline V gene has CDR1 LNHDA and CDR2 SQIVND (reference sequence). The CDR3 runs to 15 residues.